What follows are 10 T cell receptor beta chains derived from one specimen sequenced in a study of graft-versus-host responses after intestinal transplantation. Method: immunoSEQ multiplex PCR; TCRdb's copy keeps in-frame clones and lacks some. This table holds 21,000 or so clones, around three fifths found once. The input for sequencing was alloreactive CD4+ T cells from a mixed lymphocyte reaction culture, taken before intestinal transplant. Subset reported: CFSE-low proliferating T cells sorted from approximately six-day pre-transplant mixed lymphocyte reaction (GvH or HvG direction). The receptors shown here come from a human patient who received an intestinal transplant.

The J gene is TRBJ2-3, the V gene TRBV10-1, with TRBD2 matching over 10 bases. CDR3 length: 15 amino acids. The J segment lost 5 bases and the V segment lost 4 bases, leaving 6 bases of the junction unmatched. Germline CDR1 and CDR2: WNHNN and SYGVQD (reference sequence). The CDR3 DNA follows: TGCGCCAGCAGTGTGAGTCTAGCGGGGGAAGATACGCAGTATTTT. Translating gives CASSVSLAGEDTQYF.

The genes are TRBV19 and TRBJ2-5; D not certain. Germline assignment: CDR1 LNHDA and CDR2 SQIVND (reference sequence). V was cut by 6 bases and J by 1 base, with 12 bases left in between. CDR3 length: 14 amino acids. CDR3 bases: TGTGCCAGTAGGCCCACATGGCTCCAAGAGACCCAGTACTTC. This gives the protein CASRPTWLQETQYF. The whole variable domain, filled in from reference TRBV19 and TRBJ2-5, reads DGGITQSPKYLFRKEGQNVTLSCEQNLNHDAMYWYRQDPGQGLRLIYYSQIVNDFQKGDIAEGYSVSREKKESFPLTVTSAQKNPTAFYLCASRPTWLQETQYFGPGTRLLVL.

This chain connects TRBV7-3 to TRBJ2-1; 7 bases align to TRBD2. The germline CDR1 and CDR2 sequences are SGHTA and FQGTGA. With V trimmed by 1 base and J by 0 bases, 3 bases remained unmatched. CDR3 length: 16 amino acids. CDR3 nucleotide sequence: TGTGCCAGCAGCTTAAGAGGGAGGGTCTCCTACAATGAGCAGTTCTTC. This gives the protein CASSLRGRVSYNEQFF.

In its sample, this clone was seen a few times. CDR3: CASSLEGQANTEAFF. CDR3 bases: TGCGCCAGCAGCTTGGAGGGACAGGCGAACACTGAAGCTTTCTTT. J is TRBJ1-1 and V is TRBV5-1; 8 bases are shared with TRBD1. V dropped 0 bases and J dropped 1; count of bases not matched to a gene: 2. The CDR3 consists of 15 residues. Germline V gene lookup returns CDR1 SGHRS and CDR2 YFSETQ.

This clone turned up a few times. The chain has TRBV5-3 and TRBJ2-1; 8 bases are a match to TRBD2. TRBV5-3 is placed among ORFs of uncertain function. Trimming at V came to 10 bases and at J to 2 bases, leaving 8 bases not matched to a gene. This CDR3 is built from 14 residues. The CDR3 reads CAFPGGGAYNEQFF. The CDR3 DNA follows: TGTGCCTTTCCGGGGGGGGGCGCCTACAATGAGCAGTTCTTC.

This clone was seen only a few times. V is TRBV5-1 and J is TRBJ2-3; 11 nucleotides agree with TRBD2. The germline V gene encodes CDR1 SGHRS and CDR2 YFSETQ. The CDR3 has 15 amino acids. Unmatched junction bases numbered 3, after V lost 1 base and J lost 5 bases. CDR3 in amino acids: CASSLSGLAGDTQYF. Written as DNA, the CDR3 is TGCGCCAGCAGCTTGTCAGGACTAGCGGGAGATACGCAGTATTTT.

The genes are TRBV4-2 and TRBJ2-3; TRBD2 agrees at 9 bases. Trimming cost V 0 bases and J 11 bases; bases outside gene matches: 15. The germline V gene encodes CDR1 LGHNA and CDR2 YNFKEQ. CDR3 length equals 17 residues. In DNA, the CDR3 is TGTGCCAGCAGCCAAGATTTTTCGGCTAGCGGGGCGGGTAAGCAGTATTTT. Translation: CASSQDFSASGAGKQYF.

The CDR3: CASSTGQGNQPQHF. CDR3 nucleotide sequence: TGTGCCAGTAGTACCGGACAGGGTAATCAGCCCCAGCATTTT. This chain connects TRBV19 to TRBJ1-5; TRBD1 aligns across 8 bases. CDR1 and CDR2 (germline): LNHDA, SQIVND (reference sequence). Losses at the gene ends were 4 bases for V and 4 bases for J; bases not matched to a gene: 3. CDR3 length: 14 amino acids.

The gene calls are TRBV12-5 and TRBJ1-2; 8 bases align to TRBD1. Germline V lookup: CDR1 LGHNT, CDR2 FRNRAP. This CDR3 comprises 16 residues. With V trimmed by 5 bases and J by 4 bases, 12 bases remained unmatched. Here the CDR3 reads CASGIAPQGAPYGYTF. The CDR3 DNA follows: TGTGCTAGTGGTATCGCCCCTCAGGGGGCCCCCTATGGCTACACCTTC.

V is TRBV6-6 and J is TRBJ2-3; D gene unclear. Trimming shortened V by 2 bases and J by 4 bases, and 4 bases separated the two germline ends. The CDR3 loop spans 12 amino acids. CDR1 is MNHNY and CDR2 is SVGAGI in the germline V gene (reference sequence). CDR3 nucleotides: TGTGCCAGCAGTTACGTCGCAGATACGCAGTATTTT. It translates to CASSYVADTQYF.